This T cell receptor (beta chain) is drawn from a study of T cell responses to AZD1222 COVID-19 vaccine. The wider study: Pooled in the analysis were second doses at about 4 or about 12 weeks.

The germline V gene has CDR1 MDHEN and CDR2 SYDVKM. With 8 bases removed from V and 6 bases from J, the gap between germline ends came to 16 bases. The CDR3 covers 14 residues. Here immunoSEQ multiplex PCR was the method, and the copy in TCRdb shows in-frame clones only, minus some. The sample holds approximately 120,000 clones, 85% to 90% seen once. V usage is TRBV28 and J usage is TRBJ2-2; tentative D call: TRBD2 (5 bases). Sequenced here: peripheral blood, sampled on day 0 of AZD1222 vaccination. This receptor was taken from an adult in good health. Here the CDR3 DNA reads TGTGCCAGCGGCCGGAGCGGAGGCGCCGGGGAGCTGTTTTTT. Residues: CASGRSGGAGELFF. The variable domain in full, completed from reference TRBV28 and TRBJ2-2, reads DVKVTQSSRYLVKRTGEKVFLECVQDMDHENMFWYRQDPGLGLRLIYFSYDVKMKEKGDIPEGYSVSREKKERFSLILESASTNQTSMYLCASGRSGGAGELFFGEGSRLTVL.